Presented here are 20 T cell receptor beta chains from one specimen sequenced in a study of regulatory T cells in long-lasting Graves disease. Time point given: newly diagnosed GD, antithyroid drugs for less than 3 months. RNA extracted from PBMCs served as the sequencing template. Relying on iRepertoire HTBI primers and Arm-PCR of CDR3 regions, the team built TCR beta libraries. TCRdb reanalysed the multiplex PCR reads using MiXCR and keeps one entry per CDR3 protein. The sample lists 400,000 to 450,000 distinct CDR3 sequences, 15% occurring once. These records were also assigned to another study, of T cells in Graves' hyperthyroidism and ophthalmopathy.

Material: peripheral blood mononuclear cells (PBMCs), obtained at new diagnosis, from a patient treated with antithyroid drugs. The receptors come from a woman in her twenties or thirties with Graves disease.

This sequence joins TRBV14 and TRBJ1-1; the match to TRBD1 covers 7 bases. This CDR3 is built from 12 residues. Germline trimming cut 6 bases from V and 5 bases from J; bases unmatched to any gene: 3. Germline CDR1 reads SGHDN; CDR2 reads FVKESK. CDR3 residues: CASRQGKTEAFF. The CDR3 bases are TGTGCCAGCAGACAGGGGAAAACTGAAGCTTTCTTT.

At least ten counts were recorded for this clonotype. The chain links TRBV7-3 to TRBJ2-3; D gene ambiguous. CDR3 length: 14 residues. CDR1 and CDR2 from the germline V gene are SGHTA and FQGTGA. Trimming left V 6 bases short and J 4 bases short, with 14 bases between. CDR3 coding DNA: TGTGCCAGCAGGTTCGGGTCCTTCGCAGATACGCAGTATTTT. It codes for CASRFGSFADTQYF. Complete variable domain (other parts from reference TRBV7-3 and TRBJ2-3): GAGVSQTPSNKVTEKGKYVELRCDPISGHTALYWYRQSLGQGPEFLIYFQGTGAADDSGLPNDRFFAVRPEGSVSTLKIQRTERGDSAVYLCASRFGSFADTQYFGPGTRLTVL.

Ten or more counts support this clonotype. The rearrangement joins TRBV6-5 to TRBJ2-2; D not certain. V dropped 2 bases and J dropped 5 bases, with 9 bases sitting between them. The germline V gene encodes CDR1 MNHEY and CDR2 SVGAGI. The CDR3 is made up of 14 amino acids. The CDR3 DNA is TGTGCCAGCAGTTACCAGTCTTCAACCGGGGAGCTGTTTTTT. It yields the protein CASSYQSSTGELFF.

This clonotype was counted at least ten times. The V gene is TRBV10-3, the J gene TRBJ2-5; D is unresolved. The CDR3 loop spans 12 amino acids. CDR1 is ENHRY and CDR2 is SYGVKD in the germline V gene. Trimming left V 3 bases short and J 4 bases short, with 6 bases between. The CDR3 here is CAISDQGETQYF. The DNA for the CDR3 is TGTGCCATCAGTGACCAAGGAGAGACCCAGTACTTC.

This clonotype was observed many times. The chain recombines TRBV30 with TRBJ1-1; D call uncertain. The germline V gene encodes CDR1 GTSNPN and CDR2 SVGIG (reference sequence). This CDR3 contains 13 residues. V gave up 3 bases and J gave up 5 bases, with 13 bases separating them. The CDR3 bases are TGTGCCTGGAGCCCCGAGAGTTGGACTGAAGCTTTCTTT. Its protein product is CAWSPESWTEAFF.

In this sample, this clonotype turned up a few times. This chain uses TRBV5-1 with TRBJ2-5; unclear D gene. Deletions cut 0 bases from V and 3 bases from J, with 6 bases between. The CDR3 covers 13 residues. CDR1 is SGHRS and CDR2 is YFSETQ in the germline V gene. CDR3 nucleotides: TGCGCCAGCAGCTTGGGGACGGAAGAGACCCAGTACTTC. Its translation: CASSLGTEETQYF.

There are many counts of this clonotype. The chain uses TRBV10-1 and TRBJ2-3; 9 positions match TRBD1. Germline V CDR1 and CDR2: WNHNN, SYGVQD (reference sequence). This CDR3 has 14 residues. Trimming took 6 bases from V and 3 from J; bases not matched to a gene: 4. DNA for the CDR3: TGCGCCAGCAGCGGGACAGGGAGAACAGATACGCAGTATTTT. Translating gives CASSGTGRTDTQYF.

This clonotype has at least ten counts. The chain employs TRBV3-1 and TRBJ1-6, with no clear D. This CDR3 has 13 residues. CDR1 LGHDT and CDR2 YNNKEL come from the germline V gene (reference sequence). V lost 0 bases, J lost 8 bases, and 5 bases lay in between. CDR3 nucleotides: TGTGCCAGCAGCCAAGATAAGGATTCACCCCTCCACTTT. As protein: CASSQDKDSPLHF.

Only one count was recorded for this clonotype. This may be a read error: a much more frequent sequence differs by one nucleotide. The CDR3 loop is CASTKDSNAYEQYF. CDR3 DNA sequence: TGTGCCAGCACTAAGGACAGCAATGCCTACGAGCAGTACTTC. V usage is TRBV2 and J usage is TRBJ2-7; tentatively, D is TRBD1 (6 bases). The CDR3 is 14 amino acids. V shed 7 bases and J shed 2 bases, with 15 bases lying between them. CDR1 is SNHLY, CDR2 FYNNEI, per germline.

This clonotype was detected ten times or more. V is TRBV20-1 and J is TRBJ2-4; D remains unclear. The germline V and J ends were trimmed by 0 bases and 6 bases, with 12 bases remaining between them. This CDR3 contains 14 residues. Germline values: CDR1 DFQATT, CDR2 SNEGSKA (reference sequence). The CDR3 is CSARETHPPNIQYF. CDR3 nucleotide sequence: TGCAGTGCTAGAGAGACTCACCCACCAAACATTCAGTACTTC.

This clonotype was counted at least ten times. The CDR3 nucleotides read TGCGCCAGCAGCCAAGATGTCCCCACGGGATATGGCTACACCTTC. Translated: CASSQDVPTGYGYTF. The chain links TRBV4-1 to TRBJ1-2; D is undetermined. Germline assignment: CDR1 MGHRA and CDR2 YSYEKL. The CDR3 sequence is 15 residues long. Trimming removed 0 bases at V and 5 bases at J, with 13 bases between.

The rearrangement links TRBV6-1 to TRBJ2-2, with D unclear. The V and J ends lost 5 bases and 2 bases respectively, with 12 bases between them. Per the germline V gene, CDR1 is MNHNS and CDR2 is SASEGT. The CDR3 is 15 amino acids. This CDR3 reads CASSPGDTNTGELFF. The CDR3, as DNA: TGTGCCAGCAGTCCGGGCGACACTAACACCGGGGAGCTGTTTTTT.

In this sample, this clonotype turned up many times. V usage is TRBV3-1 and J usage is TRBJ2-1; no clear D gene. V shed 1 base and J shed 12 bases, with 19 bases lying between them. This CDR3 comprises 15 residues. Germline CDR1 is LGHDT and CDR2 is YNNKEL (reference sequence). The CDR3 region is CASSQGPDKISPQFF. CDR3 bases: TGTGCCAGCAGCCAAGGGCCAGACAAGATTAGCCCGCAGTTCTTC.

This clonotype was seen at least ten times. V is TRBV2 and J is TRBJ2-7; 8 bases fit TRBD1. Losses at the gene ends were 10 bases for V and 7 bases for J; bases not matched to a gene: 15. There are 14 residues in the CDR3. Germline V gene lookup returns CDR1 SNHLY and CDR2 FYNNEI. Here the CDR3 reads CANTPRTGLEEQYF. The CDR3 nucleotides are TGTGCCAACACTCCCCGGACAGGGCTTGAGGAGCAGTACTTC.

There are a few counts of this clonotype. This chain links TRBV6-2 or TRBV6-3 with TRBJ1-4; 9 bases are a match to TRBD1. V was clipped by 4 bases and J by 4 bases; unmatched bases: 7. The CDR3 is made up of 16 amino acids. CDR1 is MNHEY and CDR2 is SVGEGT in the germline V gene. CDR3 protein: CASSSFGQGNNEKLFF. In DNA, the CDR3 is TGTGCCAGCAGTTCCTTCGGACAGGGGAATAATGAAAAACTGTTTTTT.

Concerning this clonotype: A read error may explain this, as a much larger clone is one base away. The chain links TRBV20-1 to TRBJ2-1; D not certain. Looked up from germline, CDR1 is DFQATT and CDR2 is SNEGSKA (reference sequence). V lost 4 bases and J 4 bases, leaving 2 bases between the germline ends. The CDR3 is made up of 10 amino acids. The DNA of the CDR3 is TGCAGTGCTACTTACAATGAGCAGTTCTTC. As protein: CSATYNEQFF.

This clonotype was seen only a few times. The V and J genes are TRBV14 and TRBJ1-1; D gene ambiguous. This CDR3 comprises 15 residues. The germline V gene encodes CDR1 SGHDN and CDR2 FVKESK. V shed 2 bases and J shed 5 bases, with 15 bases lying between them. The CDR3 protein is CASSQKRIGTTEAFF. The CDR3 bases are TGTGCCAGCAGCCAAAAAAGGATCGGTACAACTGAAGCTTTCTTT.

Ten or more counts support this clonotype. CDR3 coding DNA: TGTGCCACCGATCAGGGGAGTGGAGAGACCCAGTACTTC. This translates into CATDQGSGETQYF. The chain combines TRBV24-1 with TRBJ2-5; tentative D call: TRBD1 (6 bases). There are 13 residues in the CDR3. The ends were cut back, 9 bases at V and 4 bases at J, with 14 bases in the middle. CDR1 is KGHDR and CDR2 is SFDVKD in the germline V gene.

This clonotype was observed at least ten times. The chain combines TRBV2 with TRBJ2-2; the D gene is possibly TRBD2 (6 bases). Trimming shortened V by 6 bases and J by 2 bases, and 7 bases separated the two germline ends. The CDR3 length is 13 residues. In germline, CDR1 is SNHLY, CDR2 FYNNEI. The CDR3 here is CASRDYNTGELFF. CDR3 coding DNA: TGTGCCAGCAGGGACTATAACACCGGGGAGCTGTTTTTT.

The chain recombines TRBV19 with TRBJ1-1, with 7 bases fitting TRBD1. J gave up 1 base and V 10 bases, and 9 bases lay outside the gene matches. CDR3 length equals 14 residues. Germline V gives CDR1 LNHDA, CDR2 SQIVND (reference sequence). The CDR3, as DNA: TGTGCCACCCACCAGGGGGTGGAGAACACTGAAGCTTTCTTT. It codes for CATHQGVENTEAFF. The full variable domain, completed using reference TRBV19 and TRBJ1-1, is DGGITQSPKYLFRKEGQNVTLSCEQNLNHDAMYWYRQDPGQGLRLIYYSQIVNDFQKGDIAEGYSVSREKKESFPLTVTSAQKNPTAFYLCATHQGVENTEAFFGQGTRLTVV.